This T cell receptor beta chain was sequenced in a study of blood T cell repertoires in COVID-19. Study as a whole: Whether acute or convalescent, the COVID-19 samples came from the United States, Italy and Spain. The cDNA or gDNA used as material had been derived from T cells, B-cell-depleted T cells, or PBMCs.

Germline V gives CDR1 MNHEY, CDR2 SVGEGT. The CDR3 is 16 amino acids. Trimming pared 6 bases from V and 1 base from J, leaving 16 bases between. In the source study's methods: The assay estimated nucleated cells by amplifying reference gene primers. The protocol was immunoSEQ multiplex PCR, while the TCRdb copy is restricted to in-frame clones and leaves out a portion. V and J calls and clone size are as listed in that table; D and trimming were resolved from the DNA. The sample carries approximately 190,000 clones, around 90% recorded once. Material: peripheral blood. The V call is TRBV6-2 or TRBV6-3, the J call TRBJ1-5; tentative D call: TRBD1 (5 bases). The clonotype comes from a man aged 55 to 70 with active or convalescent COVID-19. CDR3 DNA sequence: TGTGCCAGCAGCACTCCCGGGAGGGGAAGCAATCAGCCCCAGCATTTT. Translated, it gives CASSTPGRGSNQPQHF.